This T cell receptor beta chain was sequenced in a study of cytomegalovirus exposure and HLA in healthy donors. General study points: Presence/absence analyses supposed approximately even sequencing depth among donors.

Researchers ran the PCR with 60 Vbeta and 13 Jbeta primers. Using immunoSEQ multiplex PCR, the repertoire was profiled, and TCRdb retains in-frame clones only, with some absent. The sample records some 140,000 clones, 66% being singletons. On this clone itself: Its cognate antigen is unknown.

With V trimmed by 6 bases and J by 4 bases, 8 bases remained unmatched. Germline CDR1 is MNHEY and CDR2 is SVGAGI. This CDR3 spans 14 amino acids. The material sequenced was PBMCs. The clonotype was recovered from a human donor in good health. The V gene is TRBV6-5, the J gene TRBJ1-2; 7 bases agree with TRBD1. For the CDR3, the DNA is TGTGCCAGCAGGGGATGGGGACAGAGCTATGGCTACACCTTC. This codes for CASRGWGQSYGYTF.